This passage covers 29 T cell receptor beta chains from one sample sequenced in a study of blood T cell repertoires in COVID-19. The protocol was immunoSEQ multiplex PCR, while the TCRdb copy is restricted to in-frame clones and leaves out a portion. This sample carries some 390,000 clones, 80% to 90% of them seen once, and the ten largest clones take 1.1%. The material sequenced was PBMCs or T cells enriched from blood (not recorded which). The receptor source for this set is a man aged 25-45 years who had recovered from COVID-19.

V is TRBV5-8 and J is TRBJ2-2; D uncertain. Trimming removed 1 base at V and 6 bases at J, with 13 bases between. The CDR3 consists of 15 residues. CDR1 is SGHTS and CDR2 is YDEGEE in the germline V gene. CDR3 DNA: TGTGCCAGCAGCTTGAAAATCGGCGCGGCCGGGGAGCTGTTTTTT. Its protein product is CASSLKIGAAGELFF.

The chain carries TRBV4-1 and TRBJ2-2, with 12 bases matching TRBD2. This CDR3 region has 17 residues. Germline V gene data show CDR1 as MGHRA and CDR2 as YSYEKL. The V gene end was trimmed by 4 bases and the J gene end by 0 bases; junction bases not matched to a gene: 3. The CDR3: CASSRGLAGTNTGELFF. The DNA of the CDR3 is TGCGCCAGCAGCCGAGGACTAGCGGGAACGAACACCGGGGAGCTGTTTTTT.

The chain joins TRBV7-9 to TRBJ2-7, with 7 positions matching TRBD2. Germline values: CDR1 SEHNR, CDR2 FQNEAQ (reference sequence). The CDR3 has 18 residues. J gave up 3 bases and V 0 bases, and 14 bases lay outside the gene matches. The CDR3 region has the DNA TGTGCCAGCAGCTTAGCCAGCGGGACCTATAAATCACTCTACGAGCAGTACTTC. Residues: CASSLASGTYKSLYEQYF. Full variable domain (rest looked up from reference TRBV7-9 and TRBJ2-7): DTGVSQNPRHKITKRGQNVTFRCDPISEHNRLYWYRQTLGQGPEFLTYFQNEAQLEKSRLLSDRFSAERPKGSFSTLEIQRTEQGDSAMYLCASSLASGTYKSLYEQYFGPGTRLTVT.

The genes are TRBV28 and TRBJ1-6, with a weak D call TRBD1 (6 bases). The ends were cut back, 5 bases at V and 7 bases at J, with 30 bases in the middle. The CDR3 is made up of 20 amino acids. The germline V gene has CDR1 MDHEN and CDR2 SYDVKM. Here the CDR3 reads CASSLGGGTGSLKVNSPLHF. The CDR3 DNA follows: TGTGCCAGCAGTCTGGGGGGGGGCACAGGGTCCCTTAAGGTGAATTCACCCCTCCACTTT.

This chain joins TRBV6-5 and TRBJ2-2, with D possibly being TRBD2 (5 bases). CDR3 length: 15 residues. Looked up from germline, CDR1 is MNHEY and CDR2 is SVGAGI. V lost 4 bases, J lost 3 bases, and 12 bases lay in between. The CDR3 region is CASSSRRADTGELFF. Here the CDR3 DNA reads TGTGCCAGCAGTTCCCGTAGAGCGGACACCGGGGAGCTGTTTTTT.

This chain joins TRBV25-1 and TRBJ2-7; TRBD1 matches 9 bases. Trimming removed 3 bases from V and 5 bases from J; junction bases left unmatched: 5. The germline gives CDR1 MGHDK, CDR2 SYGVNS. This CDR3 has 14 amino acids. The chain's CDR3 is CASSEGQGWDEQYF. CDR3 coding DNA: TGTGCCAGCAGTGAGGGACAGGGATGGGACGAGCAGTACTTC.

The chain combines TRBV18 with TRBJ2-1, with a possible D match to TRBD2 (7 bases). The CDR3 loop spans 15 amino acids. V gave up 3 bases and J gave up 5 bases, with 14 bases separating them. Germline V gene data show CDR1 as KGHSH and CDR2 as LQKENI. The CDR3 nucleotides are TGTGCCAGCTCACCGGGGGGGCCCGGAAACAATGAGCAGTTCTTC. Amino acid sequence: CASSPGGPGNNEQFF.

V is TRBV19 and J is TRBJ1-5; TRBD1 might be the D (6 bases). Trimming took 6 bases from V and 6 from J, leaving 24 bases between them. The CDR3 runs to 17 residues. Germline-derived CDR1 and CDR2 are LNHDA and SQIVND (reference sequence). CDR3 sequence (DNA): TGTGCCAGTAGCTCTCCCTTCATGGGGCAGGGGCTTCAGCCCCAGCATTTT. It translates to CASSSPFMGQGLQPQHF.

The chain uses TRBV28 and TRBJ2-7, with 8 bases aligning to TRBD1. V lost 7 bases to trimming and J lost 5 bases; unmatched junction nucleotides: 7. Germline values: CDR1 MDHEN, CDR2 SYDVKM. CDR3 length: 13 residues. The CDR3 loop reads CASKLDRVNEQYF. In nucleotides, the CDR3 is TGTGCCAGCAAACTGGACAGGGTTAACGAGCAGTACTTC.

This chain connects TRBV4-2 to TRBJ2-7; perhaps TRBD2 as D (6 bases). The V end was cut by 1 base, the J end by 4 bases, with 20 bases between. Germline assignment: CDR1 LGHNA and CDR2 YNFKEQ. CDR3 length: 17 residues. The CDR3: CASSQGRDSHNSYEQYF. CDR3 sequence (DNA): TGTGCCAGCAGCCAAGGTCGGGACTCCCACAACTCGTACGAGCAGTACTTC.

The chain combines TRBV5-1 with TRBJ2-7, with D maybe TRBD2 (5 bases). The V end lost 0 bases, the J end lost 5 bases, and 15 bases lay between the germline ends. CDR1 SGHRS and CDR2 YFSETQ come from the germline V gene. The CDR3 is made up of 15 amino acids. The DNA for the CDR3 is TGCGCCAGCAGCTTGGCCGGAGGCCAGGCGGACGAGCAGTACTTC. Amino acids: CASSLAGGQADEQYF.

The gene calls are TRBV7-2 and TRBJ2-5; the D gene is possibly TRBD1 (6 bases). The V and J ends lost 6 bases and 1 base respectively, with 18 bases between them. This CDR3 has 16 residues. The germline gives CDR1 SGHTA, CDR2 FQGNSA. In DNA form, the CDR3 reads TGTGCCAGCAGTCGAAGTACAGGGTTAGGCCAAGAGACCCAGTACTTC. This translates into CASSRSTGLGQETQYF.

The V gene is TRBV10-2, the J gene TRBJ2-7; 8 bases line up with TRBD2. Germline V gene lookup returns CDR1 WSHSY and CDR2 SAAADI. This CDR3 has 15 amino acids. The V gene end was trimmed by 7 bases and the J gene end by 2 bases; junction bases not matched to a gene: 10. The chain's CDR3 is CASTPRGSGTYEQYF. CDR3 nucleotides: TGCGCCAGCACCCCCCGGGGTAGCGGGACCTACGAGCAGTACTTC.

V and J are TRBV3-1 (or the pseudogene TRBV3-2) and TRBJ2-1; TRBD2 aligns across 12 bases. The germline V gene encodes CDR1 LGHDT and CDR2 YNNKEL (reference sequence). Trimming took 4 bases from V and 13 from J; bases not matched to a gene: 5. The CDR3 runs to 13 residues. CDR3 amino acids: CASSPTSGSTQFF. Written as DNA, the CDR3 is TGTGCCAGCAGCCCGACTAGCGGGAGCACTCAGTTCTTC.

CDR3 nucleotides: TGTGCCACCAGCAGAGATCGTGATAGGAACACTGAAGCTTTCTTT. It yields the protein CATSRDRDRNTEAFF. The chain combines TRBV15 with TRBJ1-1; D ambiguous. V lost 0 bases and J lost 1, with 9 bases in between. The CDR3 extends over 15 amino acids. CDR1 LNHNV and CDR2 YYDKDF come from the germline V gene (reference sequence).

The rearrangement uses TRBV7-6 and TRBJ2-2; 7 bases agree with TRBD1. Trimming removed 1 base from V and 5 bases from J; junction bases left unmatched: 4. From germline, CDR1 is SGHVS and CDR2 FNYEAQ. CDR3 length equals 15 residues. CDR3 in DNA: TGTGCCAGCAGCTTAGGACAGGGTAAAACCGGGGAGCTGTTTTTT. Residues: CASSLGQGKTGELFF.

The V call is TRBV19, the J call TRBJ2-1, with a possible D match to TRBD2 (7 bases). The V gene's germline CDR1 is LNHDA and CDR2 SQIVND (reference sequence). V shed 4 bases and J shed 7 bases, with 17 bases lying between them. The CDR3 sequence is 15 residues long. Here the CDR3 reads CASSKAGARYNEQFF. CDR3 DNA: TGTGCCAGTAGTAAGGCGGGGGCGCGTTATAATGAGCAGTTCTTC. The entire variable domain, with the rest obtained from reference TRBV19 and TRBJ2-1, is as follows: DGGITQSPKYLFRKEGQNVTLSCEQNLNHDAMYWYRQDPGQGLRLIYYSQIVNDFQKGDIAEGYSVSREKKESFPLTVTSAQKNPTAFYLCASSKAGARYNEQFFGPGTRLTVL.

This chain uses TRBV28 with TRBJ1-1; 10 bases map to TRBD1. CDR3 size: 17 residues. Looked up from germline, CDR1 is MDHEN and CDR2 is SYDVKM. Trimming took 3 bases from V and 3 from J; bases not matched to a gene: 10. The CDR3 region is CASSLLPGQGRDTEAFF. CDR3 coding DNA: TGTGCCAGCAGTTTGCTCCCGGGACAGGGGCGAGACACTGAAGCTTTCTTT.

This rearrangement joins TRBV5-1 to TRBJ2-7, with 9 positions matching TRBD2. The CDR3 is made up of 14 amino acids. The germline V gene has CDR1 SGHRS and CDR2 YFSETQ. V lost 4 bases, J lost 0 bases, and 2 bases stayed unmatched. The CDR3 sequence is CASSTSGLSYEQYF. The DNA of the CDR3 is TGCGCCAGCAGCACTAGCGGGCTCTCCTACGAGCAGTACTTC.

The V and J genes are TRBV7-6 and TRBJ2-1; D may be TRBD2 (6 bases). Trimming shortened V by 3 bases and J by 0 bases, and 15 bases separated the two germline ends. The CDR3 covers 17 residues. Germline-derived CDR1 and CDR2 are SGHVS and FNYEAQ. The CDR3, as DNA: TGTGCCAGCAGCTTTTTGATTGCGGGGAGCTCCTACAATGAGCAGTTCTTC. As protein: CASSFLIAGSSYNEQFF.

The chain recombines TRBV3-1 (or the pseudogene TRBV3-2) with TRBJ2-1; TRBD2 aligns across 9 bases. The V gene end was trimmed by 0 bases and the J gene end by 4 bases; junction bases not matched to a gene: 7. This CDR3 is built from 17 residues. CDR1 and CDR2 (germline): LGHDT, YNNKEL (reference sequence). The CDR3 nucleotides read TGTGCCAGCAGCCAAGACGATGCGGGAGGGCCATACAATGAGCAGTTCTTC. It codes for CASSQDDAGGPYNEQFF.

The CDR3 DNA is TGTGCCACCAGCAGAGCGGACATCTCCTCCTACGAGCAGTACTTC. It specifies CATSRADISSYEQYF. The chain couples TRBV15 to TRBJ2-7; a possible D gene is TRBD1 (5 bases). In germline, CDR1 is LNHNV, CDR2 YYDKDF (reference sequence). Trimming left V 1 base short and J 0 bases short, with 10 bases between. This CDR3 comprises 15 residues.

The chain joins TRBV18 to TRBJ2-1; 9 bases match TRBD2. Germline CDR1 KGHSH, CDR2 LQKENI. The CDR3 runs to 13 residues. Trimming at V came to 3 bases and at J to 9 bases, leaving 3 bases not matched to a gene. The CDR3, as DNA: TGTGCCAGCTCACCCGGGACTAGCCTTGAGCAGTTCTTC. It codes for CASSPGTSLEQFF. The whole variable domain, remainder taken from reference TRBV18 and TRBJ2-1, is NAGVMQNPRHLVRRRGQEARLRCSPMKGHSHVYWYRQLPEEGLKFMVYLQKENIIDESGMPKERFSAEFPKEGPSILRIQQVVRGDSAAYFCASSPGTSLEQFFGPGTRLTVL.

The chain links TRBV6-5 to TRBJ2-1, with 11 bases identical to TRBD2. CDR3 length: 15 residues. J was trimmed by 7 bases and V by 6 bases; bases with no gene match: 8. Germline lookup yields CDR1 MNHEY and CDR2 SVGAGI. The CDR3: CASRDPSGRPNEQFF. CDR3 sequence (DNA): TGTGCCAGCAGGGACCCTAGCGGGAGGCCGAATGAGCAGTTCTTC.

This sequence joins TRBV28 and TRBJ2-5; TRBD1 matches at 10 bases. The V gene end was trimmed by 2 bases and the J gene end by 5 bases; junction bases not matched to a gene: 14. CDR3 size: 18 residues. Germline lookup yields CDR1 MDHEN and CDR2 SYDVKM. In nucleotides, the CDR3 is TGTGCCAGCAGTTTAATGAGTGCACCGGGACAGGGGTGGGAGACCCAGTACTTC. Residues: CASSLMSAPGQGWETQYF.

The V gene is TRBV28, the J gene TRBJ1-5; D possibly corresponds to TRBD1 (5 bases). The CDR3 runs to 18 residues. The V and J ends lost 3 bases and 0 bases respectively, with 18 bases between them. Germline lookup yields CDR1 MDHEN and CDR2 SYDVKM. CDR3 residues: CASSLRGRRSYSNQPQHF. CDR3 in DNA: TGTGCCAGCAGTTTGCGGGGACGGAGGAGCTATAGCAATCAGCCCCAGCATTTT.

This rearrangement joins TRBV6-5 to TRBJ2-1; 10 positions agree with TRBD2. The germline V gene has CDR1 MNHEY and CDR2 SVGAGI. The CDR3 is made up of 13 amino acids. Trimming cost V 8 bases and J 9 bases; bases outside gene matches: 7. CDR3 sequence: CASPPSGSAEQFF. The CDR3 DNA follows: TGTGCCAGCCCCCCTAGCGGGAGTGCTGAGCAGTTCTTC.

The CDR3: CASSWGGAGGSYEQYF. The CDR3 DNA is TGTGCCAGCAGCTGGGGTGGGGCAGGGGGTTCGTACGAGCAGTACTTC. The J gene is TRBJ2-7, the V gene TRBV5-4, with 7 bases aligning to TRBD1. CDR1 is SGHNT, CDR2 YYREEE, per germline (reference sequence). The CDR3 runs 16 residues. V shed 3 bases, J shed 4 bases, and the junction held 13 bases outside the gene matches.

The chain has TRBV19 and TRBJ2-4; 7 positions match TRBD2. With V trimmed by 6 bases and J by 1 base, 15 bases remained unmatched. The CDR3 has 18 residues. Germline V CDR1 and CDR2: LNHDA, SQIVND (reference sequence). Here the CDR3 DNA reads TGTGCCAGTAGCAGGATTTTGCAGGGAGGGGTGGCCAAAAACATTCAGTACTTC. Residues: CASSRILQGGVAKNIQYF.